The subject of this entry is one T cell receptor (beta chain). This record belongs to a study of blood T cell repertoires in COVID-19. As originally analysed: Reference gene primer amplification yielded estimated nucleated cell counts. Profiling relied on immunoSEQ multiplex PCR, and the TCRdb table lists in-frame clones only, not all of them. D and trimming come from the DNA, and the V and J calls and clone size come from that table. The repertoire holds 250,000 to 350,000 clones, roughly 90% seen once, with under 3% in the top ten. The CDR3 consists of 14 residues. CDR1 is SGHVS and CDR2 is FQNEAQ in the germline V gene. V was clipped by 9 bases and J by 4 bases, with 18 bases between them.

The TCR was taken from a woman aged 25 to 39 with COVID-19, enrolled during active disease. Specimen: peripheral blood. This chain links TRBV7-8 with TRBJ1-1; no definite D call. CDR3 loop: CASTRAGWGTEAFF. The CDR3 nucleotides read TGTGCCAGTACGCGGGCCGGCTGGGGCACTGAAGCTTTCTTT.